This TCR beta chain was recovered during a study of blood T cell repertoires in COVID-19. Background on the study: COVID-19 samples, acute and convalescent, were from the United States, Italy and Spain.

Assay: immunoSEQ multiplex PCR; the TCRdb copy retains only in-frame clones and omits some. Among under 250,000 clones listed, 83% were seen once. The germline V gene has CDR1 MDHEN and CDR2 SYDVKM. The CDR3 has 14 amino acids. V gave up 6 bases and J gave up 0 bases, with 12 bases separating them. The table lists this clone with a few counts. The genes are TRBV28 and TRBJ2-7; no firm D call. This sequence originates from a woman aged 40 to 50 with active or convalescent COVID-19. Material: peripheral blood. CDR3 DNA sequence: TGTGCCAGCAGGTCTCACTCCGTCTCCTACGAGCAGTACTTC. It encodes CASRSHSVSYEQYF. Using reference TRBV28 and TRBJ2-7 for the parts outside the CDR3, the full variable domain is DVKVTQSSRYLVKRTGEKVFLECVQDMDHENMFWYRQDPGLGLRLIYFSYDVKMKEKGDIPEGYSVSREKKERFSLILESASTNQTSMYLCASRSHSVSYEQYFGPGTRLTVT.